Described below is a single TCR beta chain sequence and its context. Its antigen is still unknown. This sample was taken from a study of cytomegalovirus exposure and HLA in healthy donors. PCR amplification relied on 60 Vbeta primers (plus 13 Jbeta primers). The table came from immunoSEQ multiplex PCR; TCRdb's copy has only in-frame clones and leaves some out. The profile covers around 150,000 clones, with approximately 9% appearing a single time and 6% to 7.5% taken by the ten largest. Findings and caveats of the study: Presence/absence analyses treated sequencing depth as roughly uniform across donors.

The sample comprised PBMCs. The TCR was taken from a woman between 35 and 50 years old in good health and CMV-seropositive.

The CDR3 here is CASSYTRGLETQYF. DNA for the CDR3: TGTGCCAGCAGTTACACCAGGGGGTTGGAGACCCAGTACTTC. V usage is TRBV6-5 and J usage is TRBJ2-5; 7 positions agree with TRBD1. The J segment lost 5 bases and the V segment lost 2 bases, leaving 5 bases of the junction unmatched. The CDR3 totals 14 residues. CDR1 and CDR2 from the germline V gene are MNHEY and SVGAGI.